This T cell receptor (beta chain) was captured in a study of CD8+ T cells in alopecia areata. Trimming removed 0 bases from V and 0 bases from J; junction bases left unmatched: 6. The CDR3 runs 19 residues. Germline lookup yields CDR1 MGHRA and CDR2 YSYEKL. Treatment indicated: oral pan-JAK inhibitor, 5-10 mg twice daily. Once RNA had been extracted, it was reverse transcribed into cDNA to act as the sequencing template. Produced via immunoSEQ multiplex PCR; TCRdb's table is partial and in-frame only. The data contain about 270,000 clones, 60% of them singletons. The rearrangement links TRBV4-1 to TRBJ2-3; 13 bases map to TRBD2. The material sequenced was CD4+ T cells sorted from blood, taken at approximately week 51, from a patient treated with tofacitinib. The sequence was obtained from a human donor with alopecia areata. The CDR3 reads CASSQEFGLAGASTDTQYF. For the CDR3, the DNA is TGCGCCAGCAGCCAAGAATTTGGACTAGCGGGAGCTAGCACAGATACGCAGTATTTT.